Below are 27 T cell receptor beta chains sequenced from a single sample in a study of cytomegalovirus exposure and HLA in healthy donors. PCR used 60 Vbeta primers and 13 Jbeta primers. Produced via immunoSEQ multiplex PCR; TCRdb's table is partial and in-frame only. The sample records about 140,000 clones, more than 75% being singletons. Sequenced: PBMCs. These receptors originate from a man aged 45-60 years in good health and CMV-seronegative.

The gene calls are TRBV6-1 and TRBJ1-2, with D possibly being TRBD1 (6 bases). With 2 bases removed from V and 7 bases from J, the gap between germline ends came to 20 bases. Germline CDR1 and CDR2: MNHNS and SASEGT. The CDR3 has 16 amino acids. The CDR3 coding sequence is TGTGCCAGCAGTGAACGAAGGAGACAGGAGAAACCTGGCTACACCTTC. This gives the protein CASSERRRQEKPGYTF.

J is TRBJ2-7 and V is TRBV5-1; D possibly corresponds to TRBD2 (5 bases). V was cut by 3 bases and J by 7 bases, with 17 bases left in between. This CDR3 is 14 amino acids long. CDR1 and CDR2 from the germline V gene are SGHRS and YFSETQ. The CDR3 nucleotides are TGCGCCAGCAGCTCCCGAGAGGGTTCATCGGAGCAGTACTTC. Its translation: CASSSREGSSEQYF.

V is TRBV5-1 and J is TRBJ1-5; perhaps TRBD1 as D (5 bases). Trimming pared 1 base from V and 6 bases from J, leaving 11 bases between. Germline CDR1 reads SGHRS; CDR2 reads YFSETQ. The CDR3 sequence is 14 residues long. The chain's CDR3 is CASSLRQSGQPQHF. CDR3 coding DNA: TGCGCCAGCAGCTTGAGACAGTCAGGTCAGCCCCAGCATTTT.

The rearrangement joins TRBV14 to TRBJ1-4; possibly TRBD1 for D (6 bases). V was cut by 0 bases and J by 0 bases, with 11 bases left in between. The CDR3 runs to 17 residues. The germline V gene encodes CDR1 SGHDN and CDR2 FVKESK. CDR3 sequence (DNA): TGTGCCAGCAGCCAAGACAGGGGACACACAACTAATGAAAAACTGTTTTTT. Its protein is CASSQDRGHTTNEKLFF.

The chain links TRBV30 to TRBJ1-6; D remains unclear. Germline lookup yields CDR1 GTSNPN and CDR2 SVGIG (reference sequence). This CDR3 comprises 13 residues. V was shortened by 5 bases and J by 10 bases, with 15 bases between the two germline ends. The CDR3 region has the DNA TGTGCCTGGGACCCGCGAGAGGGCTCACCCCTCCACTTT. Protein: CAWDPREGSPLHF.

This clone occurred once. DNA of the CDR3: TGCGCCAGCAGCCCAAGCGGGGCAGGGTACAATGAGCAGTTCTTC. Residues: CASSPSGAGYNEQFF. The V call is TRBV5-1, the J call TRBJ2-1; 7 positions match TRBD2. There are 15 residues in the CDR3. Germline values: CDR1 SGHRS, CDR2 YFSETQ. V shed 4 bases and J 4 bases; nucleotides not matched to a gene: 8. Drawing the rest from reference TRBV5-1 and TRBJ2-1, the complete variable domain is KAGVTQTPRYLIKTRGQQVTLSCSPISGHRSVSWYQQTPGQGLQFLFEYFSETQRNKGNFPGRFSGRQFSNSRSEMNVSTLELGDSALYLCASSPSGAGYNEQFFGPGTRLTVL.

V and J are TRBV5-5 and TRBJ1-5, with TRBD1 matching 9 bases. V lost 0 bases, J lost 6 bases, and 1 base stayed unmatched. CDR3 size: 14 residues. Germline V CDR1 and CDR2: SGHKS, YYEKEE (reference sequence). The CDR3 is CASSLEGQGQPQHF. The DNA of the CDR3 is TGTGCCAGCAGCTTGGAGGGACAGGGTCAGCCCCAGCATTTT.

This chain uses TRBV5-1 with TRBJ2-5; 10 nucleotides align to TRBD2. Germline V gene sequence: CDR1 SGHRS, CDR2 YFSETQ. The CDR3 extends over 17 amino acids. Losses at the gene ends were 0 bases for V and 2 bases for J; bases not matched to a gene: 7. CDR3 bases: TGCGCCAGCAGCTTGGGAGCTAGCGGGGGAGCACAAGAGACCCAGTACTTC. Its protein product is CASSLGASGGAQETQYF.

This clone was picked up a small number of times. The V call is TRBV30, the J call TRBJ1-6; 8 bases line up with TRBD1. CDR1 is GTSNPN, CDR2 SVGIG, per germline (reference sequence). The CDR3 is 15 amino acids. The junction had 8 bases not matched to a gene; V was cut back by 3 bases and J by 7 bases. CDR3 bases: TGTGCCTGGAGGGGAACAGGGGGTAAAAATTCACCCCTCCACTTT. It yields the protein CAWRGTGGKNSPLHF.

DNA for the CDR3: TGTGCTATCGTAACCGGGACAGCGAACACCGGGGAGCTGTTTTTT. Translating gives CAIVTGTANTGELFF. This chain uses TRBV6-1 with TRBJ2-2, with 7 nucleotides matching TRBD1. The CDR3 contains 15 residues. Looked up from germline, CDR1 is MNHNS and CDR2 is SASEGT.

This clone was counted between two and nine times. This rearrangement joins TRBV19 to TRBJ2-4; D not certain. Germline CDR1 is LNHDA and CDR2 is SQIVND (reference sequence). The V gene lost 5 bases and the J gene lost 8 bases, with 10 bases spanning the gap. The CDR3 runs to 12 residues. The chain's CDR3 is CASSSLSDIQYF. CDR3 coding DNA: TGTGCCAGTAGTTCTTTATCGGACATTCAGTACTTC.

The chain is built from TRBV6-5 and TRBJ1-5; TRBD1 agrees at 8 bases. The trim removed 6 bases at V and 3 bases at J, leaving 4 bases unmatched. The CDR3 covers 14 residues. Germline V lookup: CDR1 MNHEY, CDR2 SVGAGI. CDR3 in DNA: TGTGCCAGCAGACGGACAGGGCTCAATCAGCCCCAGCATTTT. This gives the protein CASRRTGLNQPQHF.

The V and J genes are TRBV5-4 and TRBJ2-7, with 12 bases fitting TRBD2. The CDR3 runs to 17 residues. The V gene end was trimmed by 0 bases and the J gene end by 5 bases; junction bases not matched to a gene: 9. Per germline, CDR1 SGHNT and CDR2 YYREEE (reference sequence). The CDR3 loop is CASSLAGLAGISHEQYF. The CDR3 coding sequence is TGTGCCAGCAGCTTGGCAGGACTAGCGGGAATTAGCCACGAGCAGTACTTC.

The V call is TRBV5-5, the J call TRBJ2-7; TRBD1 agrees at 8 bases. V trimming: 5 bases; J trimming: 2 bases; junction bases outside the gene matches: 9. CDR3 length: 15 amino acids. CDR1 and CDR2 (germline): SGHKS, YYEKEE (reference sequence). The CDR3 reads CASSLLGQGTYEQYF. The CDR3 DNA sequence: TGTGCCAGCAGTCTTCTTGGACAGGGCACCTACGAGCAGTACTTC. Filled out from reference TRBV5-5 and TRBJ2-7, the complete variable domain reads DAGVTQSPTHLIKTRGQQVTLRCSPISGHKSVSWYQQVLGQGPQFIFQYYEKEERGRGNFPDRFSARQFPNYSSELNVNALLLGDSALYLCASSLLGQGTYEQYFGPGTRLTVT.

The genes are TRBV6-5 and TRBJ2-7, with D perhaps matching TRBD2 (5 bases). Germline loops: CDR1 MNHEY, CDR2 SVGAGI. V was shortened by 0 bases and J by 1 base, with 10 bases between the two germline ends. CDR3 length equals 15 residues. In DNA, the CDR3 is TGTGCCAGCAGTTACTCGAGGGCTCTGTCCTACGAGCAGTACTTC. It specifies CASSYSRALSYEQYF.

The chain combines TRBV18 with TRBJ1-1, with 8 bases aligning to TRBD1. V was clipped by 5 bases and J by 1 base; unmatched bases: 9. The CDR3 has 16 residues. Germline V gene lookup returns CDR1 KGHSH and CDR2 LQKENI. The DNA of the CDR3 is TGTGCCAGCTCATCGGCCGGGACAGGAAAGAACACTGAAGCTTTCTTT. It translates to CASSSAGTGKNTEAFF.

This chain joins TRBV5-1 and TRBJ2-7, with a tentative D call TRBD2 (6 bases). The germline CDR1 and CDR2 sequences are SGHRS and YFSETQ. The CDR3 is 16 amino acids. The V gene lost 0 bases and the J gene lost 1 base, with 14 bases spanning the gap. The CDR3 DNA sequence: TGCGCCAGCAGCTTGGGTTTCTCGGGGGAGTCCTACGAGCAGTACTTC. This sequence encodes CASSLGFSGESYEQYF.

In DNA, the CDR3 is TGCGCCAGCAGCCAAGGACCTAGGACTAGCGGGAGGGCCTCTGAGCAGTTCTTC. Protein sequence: CASSQGPRTSGRASEQFF. The chain uses TRBV4-1 and TRBJ2-1; 15 positions agree with TRBD2. This CDR3 has 18 amino acids. CDR1 MGHRA and CDR2 YSYEKL come from the germline V gene. V was clipped by 1 base and J by 9 bases; unmatched bases: 10.

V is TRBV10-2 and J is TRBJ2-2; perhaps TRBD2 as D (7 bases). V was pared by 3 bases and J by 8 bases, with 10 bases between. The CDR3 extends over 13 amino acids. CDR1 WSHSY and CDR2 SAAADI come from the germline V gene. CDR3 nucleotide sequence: TGCGCCAGCAGTGAACGGGGGGCGGGGGAGCTGTTTTTT. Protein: CASSERGAGELFF.

CDR3 residues: CASSIGGRGDTGELFF. The CDR3 DNA follows: TGTGCCAGTAGTATAGGGGGACGGGGGGACACCGGGGAGCTGTTTTTT. The V call is TRBV19, the J call TRBJ2-2; 7 nucleotides line up with TRBD2. The CDR3 spans 16 residues. Germline lookup yields CDR1 LNHDA and CDR2 SQIVND (reference sequence). Trimming cost V 1 base and J 3 bases; bases outside gene matches: 5. Based on the CDR3 plus reference TRBV19 and TRBJ2-2, the full variable domain is DGGITQSPKYLFRKEGQNVTLSCEQNLNHDAMYWYRQDPGQGLRLIYYSQIVNDFQKGDIAEGYSVSREKKESFPLTVTSAQKNPTAFYLCASSIGGRGDTGELFFGEGSRLTVL.

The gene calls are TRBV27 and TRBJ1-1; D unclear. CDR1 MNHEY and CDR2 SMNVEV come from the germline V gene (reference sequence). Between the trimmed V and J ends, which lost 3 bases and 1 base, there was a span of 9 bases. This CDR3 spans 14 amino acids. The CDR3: CASSFRTRNTEAFF. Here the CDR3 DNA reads TGTGCCAGCAGTTTCCGTACAAGGAACACTGAAGCTTTCTTT.

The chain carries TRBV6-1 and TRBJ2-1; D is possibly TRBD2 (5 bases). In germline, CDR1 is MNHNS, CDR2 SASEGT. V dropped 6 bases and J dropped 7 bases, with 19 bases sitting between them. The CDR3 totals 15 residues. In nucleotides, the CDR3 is TGTGCCAGCAGAAGAGGAGGTTCCCTCGGTAATGAGCAGTTCTTC. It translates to CASRRGGSLGNEQFF.

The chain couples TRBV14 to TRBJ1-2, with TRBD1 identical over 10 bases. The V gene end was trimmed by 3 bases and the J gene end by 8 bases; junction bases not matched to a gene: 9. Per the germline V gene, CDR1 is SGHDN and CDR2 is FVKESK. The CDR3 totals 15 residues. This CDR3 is CASSHSGTGAGGYTF. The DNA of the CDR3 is TGTGCCAGCAGCCATTCCGGGACAGGGGCGGGAGGCTACACCTTC.

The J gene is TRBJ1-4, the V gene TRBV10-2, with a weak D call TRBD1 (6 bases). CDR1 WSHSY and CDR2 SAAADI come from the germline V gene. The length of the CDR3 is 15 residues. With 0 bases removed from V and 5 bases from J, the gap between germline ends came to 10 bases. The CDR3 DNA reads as TGCGCCAGCAGTGAGTCGGGGGCTCTAAATGAAAAACTGTTTTTT. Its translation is CASSESGALNEKLFF.

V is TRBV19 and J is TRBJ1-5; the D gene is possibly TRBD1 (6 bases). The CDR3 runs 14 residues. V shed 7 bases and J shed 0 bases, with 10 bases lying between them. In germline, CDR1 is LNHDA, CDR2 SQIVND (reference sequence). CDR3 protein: CASIPGDSNQPQHF. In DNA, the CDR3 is TGTGCCAGTATCCCAGGGGATAGCAATCAGCCCCAGCATTTT.

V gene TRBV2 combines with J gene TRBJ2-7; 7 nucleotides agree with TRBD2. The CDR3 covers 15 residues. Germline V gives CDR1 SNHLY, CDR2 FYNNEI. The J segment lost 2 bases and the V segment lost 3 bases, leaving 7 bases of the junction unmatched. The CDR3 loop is CASSDSGNEAYEQYF. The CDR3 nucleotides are TGTGCCAGCAGTGACAGCGGGAACGAGGCCTACGAGCAGTACTTC.

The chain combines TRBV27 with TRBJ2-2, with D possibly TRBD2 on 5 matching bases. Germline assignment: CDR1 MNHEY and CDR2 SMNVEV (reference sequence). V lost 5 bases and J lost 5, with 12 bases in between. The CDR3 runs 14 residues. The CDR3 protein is CASSPFPGTGELFF. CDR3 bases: TGTGCCAGCAGTCCCTTTCCGGGGACCGGGGAGCTGTTTTTT.